The 19 T cell receptor beta chains reported below all come from one sample, sequenced in a study of blood T cell repertoires in COVID-19. The method was immunoSEQ multiplex PCR; TCRdb's version includes in-frame clones alone and lacks a portion of them. The sample has 310,000 or so clones; around nine tenths are singletons. The sample comprised PBMCs or T cells enriched from blood (not recorded which). These TCRs come from a woman aged 40-49 years who had recovered from COVID-19.

The chain recombines TRBV12-3 or TRBV12-4 with TRBJ2-1; D might be TRBD1 (6 bases). The CDR3 length is 13 residues. With 1 base removed from V and 14 bases from J, the gap between germline ends came to 15 bases. In DNA, the CDR3 is TGTGCCAGCAGTTTAGGTTGGCTAGAGGGGGAGTTCTTC. This encodes CASSLGWLEGEFF.

The rearrangement links TRBV30 to TRBJ2-3; D uncertain. In germline, CDR1 is GTSNPN, CDR2 SVGIG (reference sequence). The CDR3 is 15 amino acids. V lost 0 bases to trimming and J lost 2 bases, with 12 bases between them. The CDR3: CAWSVSLLPTDTQYF. Here the CDR3 DNA reads TGTGCCTGGAGTGTATCGCTCCTACCCACAGATACGCAGTATTTT.

The chain uses TRBV28 and TRBJ1-5, with D maybe TRBD1 (6 bases). Trimming left V 5 bases short and J 2 bases short, with 19 bases between. Per the germline V gene, CDR1 is MDHEN and CDR2 is SYDVKM. The CDR3 extends over 17 amino acids. CDR3 in amino acids: CASSPPGGQGGNQPQHF. DNA of the CDR3: TGTGCCAGCAGTCCTCCGGGGGGCCAAGGGGGCAATCAGCCCCAGCATTTT. The full variable domain, with the rest looked up from reference TRBV28 and TRBJ1-5, is DVKVTQSSRYLVKRTGEKVFLECVQDMDHENMFWYRQDPGLGLRLIYFSYDVKMKEKGDIPEGYSVSREKKERFSLILESASTNQTSMYLCASSPPGGQGGNQPQHFGDGTRLSIL.

The chain is built from TRBV7-6 and TRBJ2-7; TRBD2 matches 14 bases. CDR1 and CDR2 from the germline V gene are SGHVS and FNYEAQ. The CDR3 is 19 amino acids. V lost 0 bases and J lost 8; bases outside the gene matches: 15. The CDR3 sequence is CASSLAPGTSGGTDTQQYF. The CDR3 DNA reads TGTGCCAGCAGCTTAGCGCCCGGGACTAGCGGGGGTACAGATACTCAGCAGTACTTC.

V is TRBV6-4 and J is TRBJ2-2; a possible D gene is TRBD2 (5 bases). Trimming stripped 8 bases from V and 5 bases from J, with 12 bases between. Germline lookup yields CDR1 MRHNA and CDR2 SNTAGT. The CDR3 spans 13 residues. DNA for the CDR3: TGTGCCAGCTCCTCAGAGGGAACCGGGGAGCTGTTTTTT. Protein sequence: CASSSEGTGELFF.

The chain uses TRBV3-1 (or the pseudogene TRBV3-2) and TRBJ2-5; tentative D call: TRBD2 (6 bases). V shed 3 bases and J shed 9 bases, with 11 bases lying between them. The CDR3 is made up of 12 amino acids. Germline CDR1 LGHDT, CDR2 YNNKEL (reference sequence). Here the CDR3 DNA reads TGTGCCAGCAGCCAGGGGTCGGGGGCCCAGTACTTC. Encoded protein: CASSQGSGAQYF.

The chain joins TRBV28 to TRBJ2-1, with 12 bases matching TRBD2. After removal of 1 base from V and 2 bases from J, the junction contained 3 bases not matched to a gene. Germline CDR1 is MDHEN and CDR2 is SYDVKM. This CDR3 has 17 amino acids. CDR3 DNA sequence: TGTGCCAGCAGTTTATCACTAGCGGGGGGACCCTACAATGAGCAGTTCTTC. As protein: CASSLSLAGGPYNEQFF.

The V gene is TRBV6-6, the J gene TRBJ1-4; 7 positions agree with TRBD1. CDR1 is MNHNY and CDR2 is SVGAGI in the germline V gene (reference sequence). The CDR3 spans 14 residues. V lost 4 bases and J lost 8; bases outside the gene matches: 7. This CDR3 is CASSSGQTLEKLFF. In DNA, the CDR3 is TGTGCCAGCAGTTCGGGACAGACTCTCGAAAAACTGTTTTTT.

The chain combines TRBV5-1 with TRBJ1-4; TRBD1 matches at 8 bases. The germline V gene encodes CDR1 SGHRS and CDR2 YFSETQ. CDR3 length equals 15 residues. V lost 0 bases, J lost 11 bases, and 9 bases stayed unmatched. The CDR3 sequence is CASSLGGQGEEKLFF. DNA of the CDR3: TGCGCCAGCAGCTTGGGAGGACAGGGAGAAGAGAAACTGTTTTTT. The entire variable domain, with the rest obtained from reference TRBV5-1 and TRBJ1-4, is as follows: KAGVTQTPRYLIKTRGQQVTLSCSPISGHRSVSWYQQTPGQGLQFLFEYFSETQRNKGNFPGRFSGRQFSNSRSEMNVSTLELGDSALYLCASSLGGQGEEKLFFGSGTQLSVL.

The chain carries TRBV9 and TRBJ1-2; TRBD1 matches 9 bases. Germline CDR1 is SGDLS and CDR2 is YYNGEE. The CDR3 is 16 residues long. The J segment lost 5 bases and the V segment lost 0 bases, leaving 8 bases of the junction unmatched. DNA for the CDR3: TGTGCCAGCAGCGTAGAAGCCGGACAGGGGATTTATGGCTACACCTTC. Protein product: CASSVEAGQGIYGYTF. The variable domain in full, with the rest retrieved from reference TRBV9 and TRBJ1-2, is DSGVTQTPKHLITATGQRVTLRCSPRSGDLSVYWYQQSLDQGLQFLIQYYNGEERAKGNILERFSAQQFPDLHSELNLSSLELGDSALYFCASSVEAGQGIYGYTFGSGTRLTVV.

CDR3 region: CASSSGLAGHTGELFF. The CDR3 region has the DNA TGTGCCAGCAGCTCTGGACTAGCGGGACACACCGGGGAGCTGTTTTTT. This sequence joins TRBV7-3 and TRBJ2-2; 12 bases are shared with TRBD2. Germline V CDR1 and CDR2: SGHTA, FQGTGA. Germline trimming cut 4 bases from V and 3 bases from J; bases unmatched to any gene: 3. This CDR3 has 16 residues.

The J gene is TRBJ2-2, the V gene TRBV18, with TRBD1 matching 7 bases. Germline-derived CDR1 and CDR2 are KGHSH and LQKENI. V trimming: 5 bases; J trimming: 1 base; junction bases outside the gene matches: 28. The CDR3 spans 23 residues. This chain's CDR3 is CASSSRRPTGPSVAVLNTGELFF. The CDR3 DNA reads TGTGCCAGCTCAAGTCGGCGGCCGACAGGGCCCAGCGTAGCAGTCTTGAACACCGGGGAGCTGTTTTTT.

The chain joins TRBV10-3 to TRBJ1-5, with 8 nucleotides matching TRBD1. CDR3 length: 14 amino acids. V lost 5 bases, J lost 7 bases, and 7 bases stayed unmatched. Germline V gene data show CDR1 as ENHRY and CDR2 as SYGVKD. The CDR3 nucleotides read TGTGCCATCAGTAGGGTGGACAGGGACCAGCCCCAGCATTTT. Translating gives CAISRVDRDQPQHF.

The rearrangement joins TRBV7-3 to TRBJ1-1, with D possibly being TRBD1 (6 bases). Germline loops: CDR1 SGHTA, CDR2 FQGTGA. Trimming shortened V by 1 base and J by 3 bases, and 9 bases separated the two germline ends. The CDR3 loop spans 14 amino acids. CDR3 amino acids: CASSLIAGDTEAFF. In nucleotides, the CDR3 is TGTGCCAGCAGCTTAATAGCAGGGGACACTGAAGCTTTCTTT.

This chain links TRBV18 with TRBJ1-1; 8 nucleotides align to TRBD1. The CDR3 length is 15 residues. Germline CDR1 and CDR2: KGHSH and LQKENI. J was trimmed by 0 bases and V by 3 bases; bases with no gene match: 3. The CDR3 sequence is CASSPTGGLNTEAFF. CDR3 DNA sequence: TGTGCCAGCTCACCCACAGGGGGGCTGAACACTGAAGCTTTCTTT.

The CDR3 nucleotides read TGTGCCAGCTCACCGGACTTCCCATACGATGAGCAGTTCTTC. Protein product: CASSPDFPYDEQFF. The chain couples TRBV18 to TRBJ2-1; possibly TRBD2 for D (5 bases). Germline V gives CDR1 KGHSH, CDR2 LQKENI. V was shortened by 3 bases and J by 8 bases, with 14 bases between the two germline ends. The CDR3 loop spans 14 amino acids.

The rearrangement links TRBV15 to TRBJ1-5; D unresolved. CDR3 size: 15 residues. Trimming cost V 0 bases and J 2 bases, with 8 bases left between them. Germline loops: CDR1 LNHNV, CDR2 YYDKDF (reference sequence). The CDR3 DNA sequence: TGTGCCACCAGCAGAGATCTAGGTCGCAATCAGCCCCAGCATTTT. Translation gives CATSRDLGRNQPQHF.

The chain has TRBV3-1 (or the pseudogene TRBV3-2) and TRBJ2-3; 7 nucleotides agree with TRBD2. Germline V gene lookup returns CDR1 LGHDT and CDR2 YNNKEL (reference sequence). There are 20 residues in the CDR3. The J segment lost 3 bases and the V segment lost 4 bases, leaving 22 bases of the junction unmatched. The CDR3 loop is CASSPYCSGNLQGGTDTQYF. The CDR3 DNA reads as TGTGCCAGCAGCCCGTATTGCAGCGGGAACCTTCAAGGAGGTACAGATACGCAGTATTTT.

The chain employs TRBV28 and TRBJ1-3; D is unclear. V was trimmed by 3 bases and J by 8 bases, leaving 14 bases between them. CDR3 length: 14 residues. The germline V gene encodes CDR1 MDHEN and CDR2 SYDVKM. As DNA, the CDR3 is TGTGCCAGCAGTTTTAGAGTTATATTGGACACCATATATTTT. Residues: CASSFRVILDTIYF.